Shown below are 29 T cell receptor beta chains from a single sample sequenced in a study of T cells in Graves' hyperthyroidism and ophthalmopathy. Amplified regions were TCR beta CDR3 sequences from RNA transcripts. Initially, a first-round RT-PCR of the TCR CDR3 employed the HTBI primer set. TCRdb passed the multiplex PCR reads through MiXCR, listing each CDR3 protein once. The data contain 300,000 to 350,000 distinct CDR3 sequences, under 25% of them seen just once; the ten biggest clones take up 50%. The sample comprised blood. All receptors come from a woman aged 45 to 65 with Graves' hyperthyroidism.

This clonotype was seen repeatedly, ten times or more. This chain links TRBV30 with TRBJ2-3; 8 bases map to TRBD2. J lost 3 bases, V lost 0 bases, and 2 bases had no gene match. This CDR3 has 14 residues. Germline CDR1 GTSNPN, CDR2 SVGIG (reference sequence). The CDR3 here is CAWSVSGGTDTQYF. In DNA, the CDR3 is TGTGCCTGGAGTGTTTCGGGGGGGACAGATACGCAGTATTTT.

This clonotype was recorded at least ten times. This chain uses TRBV6-1 with TRBJ1-2; TRBD1 aligns across 9 bases. The length of the CDR3 is 17 residues. CDR1 is MNHNS and CDR2 is SASEGT in the germline V gene. Trimming at V came to 6 bases and at J to 1 base, leaving 12 bases not matched to a gene. CDR3 coding DNA: TGTGCCAGCAGCGCTCCCGGTGGGGGACAGGGTAACTATGGCTACACCTTC. Its translation is CASSAPGGGQGNYGYTF.

This clonotype was picked up many times. The chain recombines TRBV28 with TRBJ2-5; D remains ambiguous. The CDR3 length is 13 residues. V was trimmed by 3 bases and J by 5 bases, leaving 10 bases between them. Germline CDR1 is MDHEN and CDR2 is SYDVKM. CDR3 nucleotide sequence: TGTGCCAGCAGTTTGACGGAAATCGAGACCCAGTACTTC. Translated, it gives CASSLTEIETQYF.

This chain uses TRBV4-2 with TRBJ2-1; 8 positions agree with TRBD2. V shed 2 bases, J shed 3 bases, and the junction held 9 bases outside the gene matches. The germline V gene encodes CDR1 LGHNA and CDR2 YNFKEQ. The CDR3 loop spans 17 amino acids. Here the CDR3 reads CASSQSLGGGIYNEQFF. The CDR3 coding sequence is TGTGCCAGCAGCCAATCTCTAGGCGGGGGGATCTACAATGAGCAGTTCTTC.

This clonotype was counted at least ten times. The V call is TRBV6-1, the J call TRBJ1-5; 8 nucleotides match TRBD1. The CDR3 extends over 15 amino acids. Germline loops: CDR1 MNHNS, CDR2 SASEGT. V was pared by 4 bases and J by 0 bases, with 2 bases of the junction left unmatched. CDR3 loop: CASSVGQASNQPQHF. CDR3 nucleotides: TGTGCCAGCAGTGTGGGACAGGCTAGCAATCAGCCCCAGCATTTT.

J is TRBJ2-7 and V is TRBV3-1; no reliable D call. Deletions cut 2 bases from V and 3 bases from J, with 8 bases between. This CDR3 has 13 residues. Germline V lookup: CDR1 LGHDT, CDR2 YNNKEL (reference sequence). CDR3 residues: CASSQLDIYEQYF. In nucleotides, the CDR3 is TGTGCCAGCAGCCAACTAGATATCTACGAGCAGTACTTC.

This clonotype has only a few counts. The chain has TRBV29-1 and TRBJ2-7, with 9 bases fitting TRBD2. Germline CDR1 and CDR2: SQVTM and ANQGSEA. The CDR3 runs 15 residues. Losses at the gene ends were 1 base for V and 6 bases for J; bases not matched to a gene: 10. Written as DNA, the CDR3 is TGCAGCGTTGAAGGGGAGGCTAGCGGGACGGGCGAGCAGTACTTC. Translation gives CSVEGEASGTGEQYF.

This clonotype was observed many times. The chain couples TRBV25-1 to TRBJ2-3; D might be TRBD1 (5 bases). The CDR3 has 19 residues. Trimming stripped 2 bases from V and 6 bases from J, with 27 bases between. Germline CDR1 reads MGHDK; CDR2 reads SYGVNS. CDR3 loop: CASSEPDVTRGPDPDTQYF. CDR3 DNA sequence: TGTGCCAGCAGTGAACCGGACGTTACAAGGGGCCCAGACCCGGATACGCAGTATTTT.

This clonotype was recorded many times. This CDR3 is CASSERLAGGRYEQYF. The CDR3 nucleotides are TGCGCCAGCAGTGAGAGGCTAGCGGGAGGGCGGTACGAGCAGTACTTC. V usage is TRBV10-2 and J usage is TRBJ2-7; 12 bases map to TRBD2. The CDR3 covers 16 residues. Germline CDR1 WSHSY, CDR2 SAAADI. J was trimmed by 4 bases and V by 2 bases; bases with no gene match: 6.

This clonotype was observed many times. The chain links TRBV20-1 to TRBJ2-5, with D hard to call. The V end lost 2 bases, the J end lost 2 bases, and 12 bases lay between the germline ends. From germline, CDR1 is DFQATT and CDR2 SNEGSKA (reference sequence). The CDR3 spans 14 residues. The CDR3 bases are TGCAGTGCTAGAAACCCCCGGATGCAAGAGACCCAGTACTTC. Translated, it gives CSARNPRMQETQYF.

This clonotype showed up many times. This chain connects TRBV6-2 or TRBV6-3 to TRBJ2-6; 10 bases fit TRBD2. J gave up 2 bases and V 2 bases, and 12 bases lay outside the gene matches. The CDR3 has 20 residues. Germline V gene sequence: CDR1 MNHEY, CDR2 SVGEGT. This CDR3 reads CASSYPQGTSAKAGANVLTF. The CDR3 DNA is TGTGCCAGCAGTTACCCTCAGGGGACTAGCGCCAAAGCTGGGGCCAACGTCCTGACTTTC.

This clonotype was found many times. The gene calls are TRBV5-1 and TRBJ1-3; D not resolved. Germline V CDR1 and CDR2: SGHRS, YFSETQ. This CDR3 region has 16 residues. V gave up 0 bases and J gave up 0 bases, with 10 bases separating them. The CDR3: CASSLGPNPSGNTIYF. The CDR3 bases are TGCGCCAGCAGCTTGGGGCCGAACCCCTCTGGAAACACCATATATTTT. Complete variable domain (other parts from reference TRBV5-1 and TRBJ1-3): KAGVTQTPRYLIKTRGQQVTLSCSPISGHRSVSWYQQTPGQGLQFLFEYFSETQRNKGNFPGRFSGRQFSNSRSEMNVSTLELGDSALYLCASSLGPNPSGNTIYFGEGSWLTVV.

This clonotype was detected many times. The V and J genes are TRBV20-1 and TRBJ1-1; the D gene is possibly TRBD1 (6 bases). Germline CDR1 DFQATT, CDR2 SNEGSKA (reference sequence). Trimming removed 5 bases at V and 1 base at J, with 17 bases between. CDR3 length: 15 amino acids. This CDR3 is CSAQREGGWNTEAFF. The CDR3 DNA reads as TGCAGTGCTCAACGTGAGGGGGGCTGGAACACTGAAGCTTTCTTT.

In this sample, this clonotype turned up many times. The V and J genes are TRBV3-1 and TRBJ2-7, with 9 bases identical to TRBD1. This CDR3 region has 15 residues. V dropped 2 bases and J dropped 6; count of bases not matched to a gene: 8. Germline V gene data show CDR1 as LGHDT and CDR2 as YNNKEL (reference sequence). CDR3 in DNA: TGTGCCAGCAGCCAACTCCGGGACAGGGAGGGCGAGCAGTACTTC. Its protein product is CASSQLRDREGEQYF.

This clonotype was seen repeatedly, ten times or more. The chain uses TRBV30 and TRBJ1-2, with a weak D call TRBD1 (5 bases). With 7 bases removed from V and 7 bases from J, the gap between germline ends came to 13 bases. CDR3 length: 11 residues. Germline V CDR1 and CDR2: GTSNPN, SVGIG (reference sequence). CDR3: CASGHSRGYTF. The CDR3 bases are TGTGCCTCCGGACATTCTCGTGGCTACACCTTC.

The chain joins TRBV4-1 to TRBJ1-1; perhaps TRBD1 as D (6 bases). Trimming took off 6 bases at V and 0 bases at J, with 14 bases between the two ends. Germline lookup yields CDR1 MGHRA and CDR2 YSYEKL. This CDR3 contains 15 residues. CDR3 amino acids: CASRALGQMNTEAFF. The CDR3, as DNA: TGCGCCAGCAGGGCCCTCGGACAGATGAACACTGAAGCTTTCTTT.

The rearrangement links TRBV20-1 to TRBJ2-3; the match to TRBD2 covers 9 bases. This CDR3 is built from 16 residues. The ends lost 4 bases at V and 2 bases at J; junction bases unmatched: 10. Germline CDR1 and CDR2: DFQATT and SNEGSKA (reference sequence). For the CDR3, the DNA is TGCAGTGCTAAGGCTCCTGCGGGAGGGTTCACAGATACGCAGTATTTT. Translation gives CSAKAPAGGFTDTQYF.

This clonotype was counted ten times or more. The chain recombines TRBV27 with TRBJ2-7; possible D gene TRBD2, 6 bases. This CDR3 has 15 amino acids. In germline, CDR1 is MNHEY, CDR2 SMNVEV (reference sequence). Trimming removed 6 bases at V and 6 bases at J, with 21 bases between. CDR3 loop: CASSNRAGNPGEQYF. The CDR3 DNA is TGTGCCAGCAGCAATAGGGCGGGGAACCCCGGCGAGCAGTACTTC.

In this sample, this clonotype turned up many times. The chain combines TRBV18 with TRBJ1-1, with D tentatively TRBD1 (6 bases). Germline CDR1 and CDR2: KGHSH and LQKENI. CDR3 size: 14 residues. The germline V and J ends were trimmed by 3 bases and 11 bases, with 19 bases remaining between them. Here the CDR3 DNA reads TGTGCCAGCTCACCGGACAGTGCCGTGGTCGGGGCTTTCTTT. This translates into CASSPDSAVVGAFF.

This clonotype was seen at least ten times. The chain is built from TRBV30 and TRBJ2-7; tentatively, D is TRBD2 (5 bases). CDR1 and CDR2 from the germline V gene are GTSNPN and SVGIG (reference sequence). The CDR3 contains 13 residues. The V end lost 2 bases, the J end lost 1 base, and 9 bases lay between the germline ends. This chain's CDR3 is CAWSKVASYEQYF. The DNA of the CDR3 is TGTGCCTGGAGTAAGGTAGCGTCCTACGAGCAGTACTTC.

Many counts were recorded for this clonotype. The chain is built from TRBV7-9 and TRBJ2-1; TRBD2 might be the D (5 bases). V lost 5 bases and J lost 0, with 20 bases in between. CDR1 is SEHNR and CDR2 is FQNEAQ in the germline V gene (reference sequence). The CDR3 has 18 amino acids. Here the CDR3 DNA reads TGTGCCAGCAGCCCCTCAGGAGACGCGGGCAGCTCCTACAATGAGCAGTTCTTC. It encodes CASSPSGDAGSSYNEQFF.

Many counts were recorded for this clonotype. The V gene is TRBV7-3, the J gene TRBJ2-3, with D perhaps TRBD2 (7 bases). The CDR3 extends over 16 amino acids. With 2 bases removed from V and 3 bases from J, the gap between germline ends came to 15 bases. Germline CDR1 is SGHTA and CDR2 is FQGTGA. CDR3 nucleotide sequence: TGTGCCAGCAGCTTACGCCCGGGGGGCGGAACAGATACGCAGTATTTT. Translated, it gives CASSLRPGGGTDTQYF.

The genes are TRBV28 and TRBJ1-2, with a tentative D call TRBD1 (5 bases). V shed 8 bases and J shed 7 bases, with 11 bases lying between them. The CDR3 runs 11 residues. The germline gives CDR1 MDHEN, CDR2 SYDVKM. The CDR3 DNA reads TGTGCCAGCGGGGGGAAACGTGGCTACACCTTC. Amino acid sequence: CASGGKRGYTF.

This clonotype was seen a single time. A much larger clone is a single base away; this may be a read error. The chain has TRBV13 and TRBJ1-1; a possible D gene is TRBD1 (5 bases). V lost 6 bases, J lost 4 bases, and 6 bases lay in between. The CDR3 is 11 amino acids. Germline V gives CDR1 PRHDT, CDR2 FYEKMQ (reference sequence). The DNA of the CDR3 is TGTGCCAGCAGGGGGGGCACTGAAGCTTTCTTT. It translates to CASRGGTEAFF.

The J gene is TRBJ2-7, the V gene TRBV27; 11 positions agree with TRBD1. Losses at the gene ends were 11 bases for V and 4 bases for J; bases not matched to a gene: 13. Germline lookup yields CDR1 MNHEY and CDR2 SMNVEV (reference sequence). CDR3 length: 15 amino acids. CDR3 in amino acids: CAGEGTGTGGYEQYF. The DNA for the CDR3 is TGTGCCGGTGAGGGGACCGGGACAGGGGGGTACGAGCAGTACTTC.

This clonotype was picked up many times. This sequence joins TRBV5-1 and TRBJ1-6; D may be TRBD1 (5 bases). V was cut by 2 bases and J by 7 bases, with 13 bases left in between. This CDR3 is 15 amino acids long. CDR1 and CDR2 (germline): SGHRS, YFSETQ. The CDR3 DNA is TGCGCCAGCAGCTTAACGGGACGGCAAAATTCACCCCTCCACTTT. Translation: CASSLTGRQNSPLHF. Full variable domain (missing parts from reference TRBV5-1 and TRBJ1-6): KAGVTQTPRYLIKTRGQQVTLSCSPISGHRSVSWYQQTPGQGLQFLFEYFSETQRNKGNFPGRFSGRQFSNSRSEMNVSTLELGDSALYLCASSLTGRQNSPLHFGNGTRLTVT.

This clonotype was recorded a few times. V usage is TRBV4-2 and J usage is TRBJ2-7, with D perhaps assigned TRBD1 or TRBD2 (5 bases each). The CDR3 covers 16 residues. CDR1 is LGHNA, CDR2 YNFKEQ, per germline. V was shortened by 1 base and J by 2 bases, with 15 bases between the two germline ends. This CDR3 reads CASSQGPRGTPYEQYF. The CDR3 DNA reads as TGTGCCAGCAGCCAAGGGCCGAGGGGTACCCCCTACGAGCAGTACTTC.

At least ten counts were recorded for this clonotype. The rearrangement joins TRBV5-1 to TRBJ2-7; a possible D gene is TRBD1 (6 bases). CDR1 SGHRS and CDR2 YFSETQ come from the germline V gene. The CDR3 loop spans 16 amino acids. The V gene lost 4 bases and the J gene lost 0 bases, with 17 bases spanning the gap. As DNA, the CDR3 is TGCGCCAGCAGCCCGATACAGGGCTCCTTCTCCTACGAGCAGTACTTC. This sequence encodes CASSPIQGSFSYEQYF.

This clonotype was recorded many times. V is TRBV5-1 and J is TRBJ2-5; 13 nucleotides line up with TRBD2. CDR3 length equals 13 residues. CDR1 and CDR2 from the germline V gene are SGHRS and YFSETQ. J lost 13 bases, V lost 4 bases, and 7 bases had no gene match. The CDR3 reads CASSPGLAGRWYF. The DNA of the CDR3 is TGCGCCAGCAGCCCGGGACTAGCGGGAAGATGGTACTTC.